This T cell receptor (beta chain) was sequenced for a study of blood T cell repertoires in COVID-19 (dated by TCRdb to the early 2020s). Background on the whole study: Samples from collaborators originated in the United States, Italy and Spain and spanned both the acute and convalescent phases of COVID-19. Samples came from the ongoing ImmuneRACE study (first 160 participants) plus 1,254 subjects from 6 global collaborators. Where available, HLA class I and class II types were obtained from metadata supplied by the sample provider rather than from assay-based typing. The prospective study material was composed of cDNA or gDNA derived from T cells, B-cell-depleted T cells, or PBMCs. The dataset comprised deeply sampled blood TCRbeta repertoires from subjects exposed to, actively infected with, or recovered from COVID-19. The sample metadata nearly always contained a de-identified subject ID, COVID-19 status, age in years and sex. A freely available public database, intended as a resource for researchers studying the immune response to SARS-CoV-2, is where the repertoires were released. Study-wide conclusions, independent of this receptor: Clinical and demographic metadata were provided uncurated, with the amount varying by source and participant.

With regard to this clone: No cognate antigen has been identified for it. The input lacks base qualities; no much larger clone sits a single base away.

In the prospective study, participants were roughly 18 to 95 years old, resided in 20 to 30 geographic areas of the United States, and were enrolled through a virtual design. To assign participants to cohorts, the prospective study relied on clinical history that participants themselves reported in a screening survey and a study questionnaire. For ImmuneRACE Cohort 3, a participant was defined as recovered based on two consecutive negative NP/OP PCR tests, clearance by a healthcare professional, or resolution of symptoms. In the prospective study, whole blood, serum and a nasopharyngeal or oropharyngeal swab were collected from each participant by mobile phlebotomists. Participants in the prospective study had the option to provide additional blood draws and questionnaires over a roughly 2-month period. Blood samples from the prospective study were shipped frozen or at room temperature prior to DNA extraction.

Per the germline V gene, SNHLY is the CDR1 and FYNNEI is the CDR2. The CDR3 numbers 12 residues from cysteine through phenylalanine. Only the CDR3 portion is preserved as DNA: 36 bases, with reading frame beginning at the first base. V and J are truncated by 4 bases and 5 bases respectively, leaving an intervening sequence of 9 bases. The immunoSEQ Assay, a bias-controlled multiplex PCR, was used to amplify TCRbeta CDR3 regions from genomic DNA. The original pipeline was this. Nucleated cell counts per sample were estimated from amplification of reference gene primers within the assay. Sequence reads were collapsed and filtered to measure the absolute abundance of every unique TCRbeta CDR3 rearrangement. For each sample, productive Simpson clonality was calculated as the square root of Simpson's diversity index across productive rearrangements. Imported from immuneACCESS, the table was reduced by TCRdb to in-frame sequences with V and J called. These copies leave out some clones; in studies compared against another copy, an unresolved V gene accounts for under half, and the cause of the remainder is not known. D and trimming come from the DNA, and the V and J calls and clone size come from that table. The sample records some 150,000 clones, about 80% of which are singletons. Jointly, the top ten make up 5% to 7% of the sample.

The sequencing input was PBMCs or T cells enriched from blood (not recorded which). The V gene is TRBV2 and the J gene is TRBJ2-7, with a weak D call of TRBD2 (5 bases match). This receptor was taken from a woman in her forties or fifties who had recovered from COVID-19. The base sequence is TGTGCCAGCAGTGTGCTAGCTCACGAGCAGTACTTC. It codes for CASSVLAHEQYF. The entire variable domain, with the stretches around the CDR3 drawn from the reference TRBV2 and TRBJ2-7 proteins, is EPEVTQTPSHQVTQMGQEVILRCVPISNHLYFYWYRQILGQKVEFLVSFYNNEISEKSEIFDDQFSVERPDGSNFTLKIRSTKLEDSAMYFCASSVLAHEQYFGPGTRLTVT.